What follows are 23 T cell receptor beta chains derived from one specimen sequenced in a study of shared clonotypes between healthy human individuals (TCRdb year 2020). To prepare the library, the immunoSEQ multiplex PCR assay was applied. Entries here come from immuneACCESS through TCRdb and include only in-frame sequences with V and J called. Some clones fail to appear in such tables; in the studies checked, an unresolved V gene covers under half of the shortfall, and the cause of the remainder is unknown. Present in this sample are around 2.1 million clones, 85% to 95% of which were seen just once. The ten largest make up 1.5% to 2% of the sample. CD8 naive samples consisted of CD45RO-negative cells that were positively selected for CCR7, yielding a CD45RA+CCR7+ population without TemRA cells. Sequencing was done on a sample of naive CD8+ T cells from PBMCs. The cell subset or site label on this specimen signifies: CD45RA+CCR7+. The receptors were gathered from a man aged 18-30 years in good health. Some clones in this sample may be carry-over from other donors' samples.

On this clone itself: The sample holds other DNA sequences that translate to the same CDR3. The DNA for the CDR3 is TGTGCCAGCAGCCGGGGGGGTACTGAAGCTTTCTTT. Its translation is CASSRGGTEAFF. The chain is built from TRBV7-8 and TRBJ1-1, with D possibly TRBD1 on 5 matching bases. The CDR3 runs 12 residues. The germline V gene encodes CDR1 SGHVS and CDR2 FQNEAQ. The ends were cut back, 5 bases at V and 5 bases at J, with 9 bases in the middle.

This clone was observed a single time. The chain has TRBV4-1 and TRBJ2-6; weak D call: TRBD1 (6 bases). Trimming removed 8 bases at V and 2 bases at J, with 13 bases between. The CDR3 extends over 15 amino acids. Germline V gene data show CDR1 as MGHRA and CDR2 as YSYEKL. The CDR3 loop is CASLRRDTGANVLTF. In DNA, the CDR3 is TGCGCCAGCCTCAGAAGGGACACTGGGGCCAACGTCCTGACTTTC.

V gene TRBV7-6 combines with J gene TRBJ1-5; D possibly corresponds to TRBD1 (5 bases). V gave up 2 bases and J gave up 5 bases, with 10 bases separating them. The CDR3 covers 14 residues. Germline values: CDR1 SGHVS, CDR2 FNYEAQ. DNA of the CDR3: TGTGCCAGCAGCTTATCAGGGTCAGATCAGCCCCAGCATTTT. This codes for CASSLSGSDQPQHF.

Here the CDR3 reads CASRDRGGYEQYF. CDR3 coding DNA: TGTGCCAGCCGGGACAGAGGGGGCTACGAGCAGTACTTC. V gene TRBV7-9 combines with J gene TRBJ2-7; TRBD1 agrees at 7 bases. Germline CDR1 is SEHNR and CDR2 is FQNEAQ (reference sequence). V lost 8 bases to trimming and J lost 3 bases; unmatched junction nucleotides: 7. The CDR3 sequence is 13 residues long.

The chain recombines TRBV14 with TRBJ2-7; possibly TRBD2 for D (5 bases). CDR1 and CDR2 from the germline V gene are SGHDN and FVKESK. V was clipped by 5 bases and J by 0 bases, with 14 bases between them. The CDR3 has 15 amino acids. CDR3 in amino acids: CASSSGLASSYEQYF. Written as DNA, the CDR3 is TGTGCCAGCAGCTCCGGACTGGCGAGCTCCTACGAGCAGTACTTC.

This chain links TRBV9 with TRBJ2-5; 9 bases match TRBD2. CDR1 and CDR2 from the germline V gene are SGDLS and YYNGEE. The CDR3 has 14 residues. J was trimmed by 4 bases and V by 3 bases; bases with no gene match: 4. CDR3 loop: CASSASGEGETQYF. Written as DNA, the CDR3 is TGTGCCAGCAGCGCTAGCGGGGAGGGAGAGACCCAGTACTTC.

A few counts support this clone. The CDR3 loop reads CASSASGLHGYTF. Written as DNA, the CDR3 is TGTGCCAGCAGCGCTTCGGGGCTCCATGGCTACACCTTC. The chain carries TRBV27 and TRBJ1-2; D possibly corresponds to TRBD1 (5 bases). The CDR3 extends over 13 amino acids. V lost 6 bases, J lost 6 bases, and 14 bases lay in between. CDR1 MNHEY and CDR2 SMNVEV come from the germline V gene (reference sequence).

This clone has a single count. The chain links TRBV15 to TRBJ2-1; no firm D call. The germline gives CDR1 LNHNV, CDR2 YYDKDF (reference sequence). The CDR3 loop spans 15 amino acids. Trimming removed 1 base at V and 6 bases at J, with 13 bases between. The CDR3 spells CATSRGDPGLNEQFF. CDR3 in DNA: TGTGCCACCAGCAGAGGGGATCCTGGGCTCAATGAGCAGTTCTTC.

The chain joins TRBV4-3 to TRBJ1-2; TRBD1 aligns across 11 bases. Losses at the gene ends were 1 base for V and 8 bases for J; bases not matched to a gene: 6. Germline V CDR1 and CDR2: LGHNA, YSLEER. The CDR3 runs 15 residues. The CDR3: CASSQVKDRGPGYTF. The CDR3 DNA sequence: TGCGCCAGCAGCCAAGTTAAGGACAGGGGGCCAGGCTACACCTTC.

The chain couples TRBV7-9 to TRBJ2-3; TRBD2 matches at 8 bases. The CDR3 length is 16 residues. The germline V gene has CDR1 SEHNR and CDR2 FQNEAQ (reference sequence). Trimming removed 1 base from V and 5 bases from J; junction bases left unmatched: 8. In nucleotides, the CDR3 is TGTGCCAGCAGCTTAGGGATTAGCGGGAATGGAGATACGCAGTATTTT. Translation: CASSLGISGNGDTQYF.

This chain uses TRBV7-2 with TRBJ1-1; no firm D call. The germline CDR1 and CDR2 sequences are SGHTA and FQGNSA. V shed 2 bases and J shed 4 bases, with 14 bases lying between them. The CDR3 runs to 15 residues. DNA of the CDR3: TGTGCCAGCAGCTTATCGGTAGGGCTGGGCACTGAAGCTTTCTTT. Translation: CASSLSVGLGTEAFF.

The chain links TRBV5-4 to TRBJ1-5, with D tentatively TRBD1 (6 bases). V lost 2 bases, J lost 6 bases, and 15 bases lay in between. Germline loops: CDR1 SGHNT, CDR2 YYREEE (reference sequence). CDR3 size: 15 residues. Written as DNA, the CDR3 is TGTGCCAGCAGCTTATACAGGGATCCTAGTCAGCCCCAGCATTTT. Translated, it gives CASSLYRDPSQPQHF.

The chain has TRBV27 and TRBJ1-1; the match to TRBD1 covers 11 bases. J was trimmed by 5 bases and V by 2 bases; bases with no gene match: 4. CDR3 length equals 15 residues. Per the germline V gene, CDR1 is MNHEY and CDR2 is SMNVEV (reference sequence). The CDR3 region has the DNA TGTGCCAGCAGTTTAGGGGACAGGGGGTTTACTGAAGCTTTCTTT. This sequence encodes CASSLGDRGFTEAFF.

V usage is TRBV27 and J usage is TRBJ1-3; tentative D call: TRBD1 (5 bases). This CDR3 is 17 amino acids long. Germline assignment: CDR1 MNHEY and CDR2 SMNVEV (reference sequence). The V and J ends lost 4 bases and 0 bases respectively, with 16 bases between them. The CDR3, as DNA: TGTGCCAGCAGTTCCCGGGGCGGACCGATCTCTGGAAACACCATATATTTT. Translating it yields CASSSRGGPISGNTIYF.

The gene calls are TRBV9 and TRBJ2-5; TRBD2 agrees at 10 bases. The CDR3 covers 14 residues. Germline V lookup: CDR1 SGDLS, CDR2 YYNGEE. Losses at the gene ends were 10 bases for V and 1 base for J; bases not matched to a gene: 7. The CDR3 sequence is CASQAGGSQETQYF. The CDR3 bases are TGTGCCTCTCAAGCGGGAGGGTCCCAAGAGACCCAGTACTTC.

This clone was seen just once. The chain links TRBV28 to TRBJ1-1, with 10 bases matching TRBD1. Germline V gene sequence: CDR1 MDHEN, CDR2 SYDVKM. Trimming took 11 bases from V and 3 from J; bases not matched to a gene: 6. The CDR3 sequence is 13 residues long. The CDR3 here is CAGQGVDDTEAFF. DNA for the CDR3: TGTGCCGGACAGGGGGTTGACGACACTGAAGCTTTCTTT.

The count of this clone is one. The genes are TRBV19 and TRBJ1-1, with D possibly TRBD1 on 6 matching bases. Germline V CDR1 and CDR2: LNHDA, SQIVND (reference sequence). The V end was cut by 5 bases, the J end by 3 bases, with 16 bases between. This CDR3 has 15 residues. The CDR3 region has the DNA TGTGCCAGTAGTCCCCTCAGGGGTGTAGACACTGAAGCTTTCTTT. Its translation is CASSPLRGVDTEAFF.

For this clone: A read error may explain this, as a much larger clone is one base away. The rearrangement links TRBV28 to TRBJ2-3; 13 bases map to TRBD2. Germline V gives CDR1 MDHEN, CDR2 SYDVKM. Germline trimming cut 6 bases from V and 3 bases from J; bases unmatched to any gene: 3. This CDR3 contains 15 residues. The DNA for the CDR3 is TGTGCCAGCAGCCGACTAGCGGGAGGTACAGATACGCAGTATTTT. Protein sequence: CASSRLAGGTDTQYF.

Notes on this clone: Other DNA sequences in the same sample also yield this CDR3. The chain links TRBV27 to TRBJ1-1, with a possible D match to TRBD1 (5 bases). Germline values: CDR1 MNHEY, CDR2 SMNVEV (reference sequence). The ends were cut back, 1 base at V and 0 bases at J, with 9 bases in the middle. The CDR3 runs 15 residues. The CDR3 protein is CASSLWGGLNTEAFF. CDR3 DNA sequence: TGTGCCAGCAGTTTATGGGGCGGTTTGAACACTGAAGCTTTCTTT.

CDR3 region: CATGGDIFTGANVLTF. CDR3 in DNA: TGTGCCACAGGGGGCGATATATTCACTGGGGCCAACGTCCTGACTTTC. The chain has TRBV2 and TRBJ2-6; 8 bases are a match to TRBD1. The CDR3 is made up of 16 amino acids. Germline V lookup: CDR1 SNHLY, CDR2 FYNNEI. Losses at the gene ends were 10 bases for V and 2 bases for J; bases not matched to a gene: 10.

The CDR3 DNA is TGTGCCAGCAGCGTAGGAGGCAGGGGGCGAGAGGAGCAGTTCTTC. This translates into CASSVGGRGREEQFF. The chain couples TRBV9 to TRBJ2-1, with 8 bases fitting TRBD1. This CDR3 has 15 residues. V lost 0 bases to trimming and J lost 10 bases; unmatched junction nucleotides: 9. Germline CDR1 reads SGDLS; CDR2 reads YYNGEE.

The chain uses TRBV27 and TRBJ1-2; TRBD1 might be the D (6 bases). Germline V gene data show CDR1 as MNHEY and CDR2 as SMNVEV (reference sequence). The V end lost 4 bases, the J end lost 6 bases, and 18 bases lay between the germline ends. This CDR3 is built from 15 residues. CDR3 DNA sequence: TGTGCCAGCAGTTGGGGTGGCACAGGGTCAAATGGCTACACCTTC. Translating gives CASSWGGTGSNGYTF.

The J gene is TRBJ1-4, the V gene TRBV19, with 7 nucleotides matching TRBD1. Trimming removed 5 bases from V and 0 bases from J; junction bases left unmatched: 6. The CDR3 loop spans 16 amino acids. Germline values: CDR1 LNHDA, CDR2 SQIVND (reference sequence). As DNA, the CDR3 is TGTGCCAGTAGTCCTAGGGGACAGCCAACTAATGAAAAACTGTTTTTT. This codes for CASSPRGQPTNEKLFF.